These 13 T cell receptor beta chains share one sample of origin, sequenced in a study of CD8+ T cells in alopecia areata. As the sequencing template, cDNA was produced by extracting RNA and reverse transcribing it. Repertoires were generated with immunoSEQ multiplex PCR, while TCRdb's copy carries only in-frame clones and drops some. Of under 200,000 clones in the sample, roughly 60% are singletons; the top ten hold 14%. Regarding treatment: oral pan-JAK inhibitor, 5-10 mg twice daily. The sample was CD4+ T cells sorted from blood, taken at week 24, from a patient treated with tofacitinib. Source of these receptors: a human donor with alopecia areata.

This chain joins TRBV30 and TRBJ2-5, with a tentative D call TRBD1 (5 bases). The J call may be incorrect, as the DNA end agrees better with TRBJ2-7. CDR1 and CDR2 (germline): GTSNPN, SVGIG (reference sequence). The CDR3 consists of 13 residues. CDR3 in DNA: TGTGCCTGGGGTAGACAGAGAGCCTACGAGCAGTACTTC. Protein product: CAWGRQRAYEQYF.

This chain joins TRBV5-6 and TRBJ1-2; the D gene is possibly TRBD1 (5 bases). The CDR3 runs 13 residues. The V end was cut by 9 bases, the J end by 3 bases, with 15 bases between. From germline, CDR1 is SGHDT and CDR2 YYEEEE. The chain's CDR3 is CATSVGLHYGYTF. The CDR3 region has the DNA TGTGCCACCTCCGTGGGACTCCACTATGGCTACACCTTC.

The gene calls are TRBV27 and TRBJ1-6; D is possibly TRBD1 (6 bases). Per the germline V gene, CDR1 is MNHEY and CDR2 is SMNVEV (reference sequence). This CDR3 spans 15 amino acids. V gave up 5 bases and J gave up 6 bases, with 14 bases separating them. In DNA, the CDR3 is TGTGCCAGCAGTCCGTGGACAGACCCTAATTCACCCCTCCACTTT. This codes for CASSPWTDPNSPLHF.

This clone was seen only a few times. CDR3: CSFGRVAGRNTEAFF. CDR3 DNA: TGCAGCTTCGGAAGGGTCGCAGGGAGAAACACTGAAGCTTTCTTT. The V gene is TRBV29-1, the J gene TRBJ1-1; the D gene is possibly TRBD1 (5 bases). This CDR3 contains 15 residues. Germline CDR1 SQVTM, CDR2 ANQGSEA. Trimming took 8 bases from V and 2 from J, leaving 21 bases between them. Together with reference TRBV29-1 and TRBJ1-1, the CDR3 gives the full variable domain: SAVISQKPSRDICQRGTSLTIQCQVDSQVTMMFWYRQQPGQSLTLIATANQGSEATYESGFVIDKFPISRPNLTFSTLTVSNMSPEDSSIYLCSFGRVAGRNTEAFFGQGTRLTVV.

The genes are TRBV29-1 and TRBJ2-3, with D possibly matching TRBD1 (7 bases). CDR1 and CDR2 from the germline V gene are SQVTM and ANQGSEA. This CDR3 spans 14 amino acids. The V gene lost 7 bases and the J gene lost 4 bases, with 18 bases spanning the gap. DNA for the CDR3: TGCAGCGCAGCAGGGGGGCGTAGGGCAGATACGCAGTATTTT. Its protein product is CSAAGGRRADTQYF.

The gene calls are TRBV7-2 and TRBJ2-7; possible D gene TRBD2, 7 bases. This CDR3 contains 13 residues. The ends were cut back, 11 bases at V and 6 bases at J, with 20 bases in the middle. The germline V gene has CDR1 SGHTA and CDR2 FQGNSA. In DNA form, the CDR3 reads TGTGCCGCCGGGGGGCTTGGGGCTAGCGAGCAGTACTTC. Translating gives CAAGGLGASEQYF.

This clone was seen a few times. V usage is TRBV29-1 and J usage is TRBJ2-6; D uncertain. Trimming shortened V by 4 bases and J by 0 bases, and 13 bases separated the two germline ends. CDR3 length: 16 amino acids. Germline V gene lookup returns CDR1 SQVTM and CDR2 ANQGSEA. The CDR3, as DNA: TGCAGCGTTGTGGGCAGATACACCTCTGGGGCCAACGTCCTGACTTTC. It encodes CSVVGRYTSGANVLTF.

This clone occurred a few times. V gene TRBV30 combines with J gene TRBJ1-3; D is uncertain. Trimming took off 0 bases at V and 0 bases at J, with 9 bases between the two ends. This CDR3 region has 15 residues. Germline V gives CDR1 GTSNPN, CDR2 SVGIG (reference sequence). CDR3 sequence: CAWSVGSSSGNTIYF. The CDR3 DNA is TGTGCCTGGAGTGTCGGCTCGAGCTCTGGAAACACCATATATTTT. The full variable domain, its missing parts supplied by reference TRBV30 and TRBJ1-3, is SQTIHQWPATLVQPVGSPLSLECTVEGTSNPNLYWYRQAAGRGLQLLFYSVGIGQISSEVPQNLSASRPQDRQFILSSKKLLLSDSGFYLCAWSVGSSSGNTIYFGEGSWLTVV.

This sequence joins TRBV29-1 and TRBJ2-5; tentatively, D is TRBD1 or TRBD2 (5 bases each). V lost 4 bases and J lost 3, with 21 bases in between. The CDR3 has 16 amino acids. CDR1 is SQVTM and CDR2 is ANQGSEA in the germline V gene. The CDR3 sequence is CSVGGSRASPEETQYF. The CDR3 coding sequence is TGCAGCGTTGGGGGGAGCAGGGCGTCGCCTGAAGAGACCCAGTACTTC. Full variable domain (remainder filled in from reference TRBV29-1 and TRBJ2-5): SAVISQKPSRDICQRGTSLTIQCQVDSQVTMMFWYRQQPGQSLTLIATANQGSEATYESGFVIDKFPISRPNLTFSTLTVSNMSPEDSSIYLCSVGGSRASPEETQYFGPGTRLLVL.

This CDR3 reads CASSIGYQNQPQHF. CDR3 nucleotide sequence: TGTGCCAGTAGTATAGGGTACCAGAATCAGCCCCAGCATTTT. The chain is built from TRBV19 and TRBJ1-5; D remains ambiguous. V lost 1 base to trimming and J lost 4 bases, with 8 bases between them. CDR3 size: 14 residues. Germline assignment: CDR1 LNHDA and CDR2 SQIVND (reference sequence).

The CDR3 sequence is CASSLDRGPYEQYF. The CDR3 DNA reads as TGCGCCAGCAGCCTGGACAGGGGTCCCTACGAGCAGTACTTC. The rearrangement uses TRBV4-1 and TRBJ2-7; 9 bases line up with TRBD1. Germline CDR1 MGHRA, CDR2 YSYEKL. This CDR3 is 14 amino acids long. With V trimmed by 4 bases and J by 2 bases, 3 bases remained unmatched.

This clone was seen a handful of times. This sequence joins TRBV29-1 and TRBJ2-1; 7 bases fit TRBD2. CDR1 SQVTM and CDR2 ANQGSEA come from the germline V gene. Trimming at V came to 7 bases and at J to 6 bases, leaving 9 bases not matched to a gene. The length of the CDR3 is 13 residues. This CDR3 reads CSARGGFSNEQFF. Written as DNA, the CDR3 is TGCAGCGCTCGGGGAGGGTTTTCCAATGAGCAGTTCTTC.

This clone was recorded a few times. The rearrangement joins TRBV7-2 to TRBJ2-7; 10 bases agree with TRBD1. The V segment lost 4 bases and the J segment 4 bases; nucleotides outside the gene matches: 7. Germline V lookup: CDR1 SGHTA, CDR2 FQGNSA. The length of the CDR3 is 15 residues. The CDR3 here is CASSSRQGAMYEQYF. CDR3 bases: TGTGCCAGCAGCTCCAGACAGGGGGCGATGTACGAGCAGTACTTC. Filled out from reference TRBV7-2 and TRBJ2-7, the complete variable domain reads GAGVSQSPSNKVTEKGKDVELRCDPISGHTALYWYRQSLGQGLEFLIYFQGNSAPDKSGLPSDRFSAERTGGSVSTLTIQRTQQEDSAVYLCASSSRQGAMYEQYFGPGTRLTVT.